This TCR beta chain was sequenced in a study of sequential checkpoint blockade in melanoma. The overall study: Patients were randomized 1:1 to nivolumab-then-ipilimumab or ipilimumab-then-nivolumab first-line. Each arm's sequence ended with maintenance nivolumab.

Indicated treatment: randomized to nivolumab then ipilimumab (arm A) or the reverse (arm B). The germline gives CDR1 SGHRS, CDR2 YFSETQ. Trimming took 2 bases from V and 2 from J, leaving 13 bases between them. The CDR3 length is 16 residues. Sequencing used immunoSEQ multiplex PCR; TCRdb keeps in-frame clones, though not all of them. Among 6,200 or so clones listed, 15% to 20% were seen once. This TCR was sampled from a human donor with melanoma. The chain joins TRBV5-1 to TRBJ2-2; D might be TRBD1 or TRBD2, each matching 6 bases. Sequenced material: tumor tissue (inferred from file names), taken from a patient given nivolumab and ipilimumab in sequence. The CDR3 loop reads CASSFDGGANTGELFF. DNA of the CDR3: TGCGCCAGCAGCTTTGACGGGGGCGCAAACACCGGGGAGCTGTTTTTT.